One sample yielded the 26 T cell receptor beta chains listed below, sequenced in a study of OX40 agonist ivuxolimab in advanced cancers. Only in-frame clones appear in the TCRdb table, and some are missing; sequencing was by immunoSEQ multiplex PCR. The repertoire holds 95,000 to 150,000 clones, with about 94% as singletons. Sequencing was performed on CD4+ or CD8+ T cells sorted from blood, taken in a trial of the OX40 agonist ivuxolimab. The source is an adult with an advanced solid tumor such as melanoma, head and neck, liver or kidney cancer.

V is TRBV5-1 and J is TRBJ2-7; 9 bases match TRBD1. Germline loops: CDR1 SGHRS, CDR2 YFSETQ. CDR3 length equals 14 residues. V was clipped by 3 bases and J by 6 bases; unmatched bases: 7. The chain's CDR3 is CASSSGQGNSEQYF. The CDR3 DNA reads as TGCGCCAGCAGCTCTGGACAGGGGAACAGCGAGCAGTACTTC. Using reference TRBV5-1 and TRBJ2-7 for the parts outside the CDR3, the full variable domain is KAGVTQTPRYLIKTRGQQVTLSCSPISGHRSVSWYQQTPGQGLQFLFEYFSETQRNKGNFPGRFSGRQFSNSRSEMNVSTLELGDSALYLCASSSGQGNSEQYFGPGTRLTVT.

The chain combines TRBV6-1 with TRBJ2-2; possibly TRBD1 or TRBD2 for D (5 bases each). The CDR3 contains 15 residues. CDR1 and CDR2 (germline): MNHNS, SASEGT. The V and J ends lost 6 bases and 0 bases respectively, with 11 bases between them. CDR3 nucleotides: TGTGCCAGCAGAGCCGGGACCACGAACACCGGGGAGCTGTTTTTT. Encoded protein: CASRAGTTNTGELFF.

The chain links TRBV6-5 to TRBJ1-3; a possible D gene is TRBD1 (6 bases). CDR1 is MNHEY, CDR2 SVGAGI, per germline. This CDR3 has 14 residues. The V end lost 2 bases, the J end lost 4 bases, and 9 bases lay between the germline ends. CDR3 coding DNA: TGTGCCAGCAGTTACACGGGACAAGGAAACACCATATATTTT. Its protein product is CASSYTGQGNTIYF.

The J gene is TRBJ1-1, the V gene TRBV10-3, with 8 bases fitting TRBD1. The trim removed 6 bases at V and 6 bases at J, leaving 6 bases unmatched. This CDR3 comprises 13 residues. Germline V gene lookup returns CDR1 ENHRY and CDR2 SYGVKD. CDR3 region: CAISFDRGAEAFF. CDR3 DNA sequence: TGTGCCATCAGCTTCGACAGGGGTGCTGAAGCTTTCTTT.

The chain is built from TRBV2 and TRBJ2-1, with 13 bases fitting TRBD2. The ends lost 5 bases at V and 1 base at J; junction bases unmatched: 2. The CDR3 contains 16 residues. Germline CDR1 SNHLY, CDR2 FYNNEI. The CDR3 region is CASSWTSGRSYNEQFF. CDR3 sequence (DNA): TGTGCCAGCAGTTGGACTAGCGGGAGATCCTACAATGAGCAGTTCTTC.

The chain combines TRBV7-2 with TRBJ1-5, with D perhaps TRBD1 (5 bases). V lost 4 bases, J lost 5 bases, and 12 bases lay in between. CDR3 length equals 14 residues. Germline V gene lookup returns CDR1 SGHTA and CDR2 FQGNSA. The CDR3 spells CASSSTGTHQPQHF. CDR3 DNA: TGTGCCAGCAGCTCGACCGGGACCCATCAGCCCCAGCATTTT. The complete variable domain, with remaining parts taken from reference TRBV7-2 and TRBJ1-5, reads GAGVSQSPSNKVTEKGKDVELRCDPISGHTALYWYRQSLGQGLEFLIYFQGNSAPDKSGLPSDRFSAERTGGSVSTLTIQRTQQEDSAVYLCASSSTGTHQPQHFGDGTRLSIL.

In DNA form, the CDR3 reads TGTGCCAGCAGCTCGCCCCTTCCAGGGGGAGTTGGCTATGGCTACACCTTC. Translating gives CASSSPLPGGVGYGYTF. This chain uses TRBV7-9 with TRBJ1-2; 7 positions match TRBD1. Looked up from germline, CDR1 is SEHNR and CDR2 is FQNEAQ (reference sequence). The CDR3 loop spans 17 amino acids. V trimming: 4 bases; J trimming: 4 bases; junction bases outside the gene matches: 15.

Here the CDR3 DNA reads TGTGCCAGACGGGACAGGGGGCCCTACGAGCAGTACTTC. Its translation is CARRDRGPYEQYF. V is TRBV5-3 and J is TRBJ2-7; TRBD1 matches 12 bases. TRBV5-3 is an ORF for which the function is uncertain. The length of the CDR3 is 13 residues. J gave up 2 bases and V 7 bases, and 1 base lay outside the gene matches.

This rearrangement joins TRBV2 to TRBJ2-5; 16 nucleotides match TRBD2. The J segment lost 4 bases and the V segment lost 6 bases, leaving 8 bases of the junction unmatched. Germline V gives CDR1 SNHLY, CDR2 FYNNEI. The CDR3 length is 17 residues. The DNA of the CDR3 is TGTGCCAGCAGGTCACCGGGACTAGCGGGAGGGGGAGAGACCCAGTACTTC. Its translation is CASRSPGLAGGGETQYF.

This chain links TRBV7-9 with TRBJ1-1; the D gene is possibly TRBD1 (6 bases). Germline V lookup: CDR1 SEHNR, CDR2 FQNEAQ (reference sequence). V was shortened by 4 bases and J by 0 bases, with 9 bases between the two germline ends. The CDR3 is made up of 14 amino acids. The CDR3 loop reads CASSYRTVNTEAFF. DNA of the CDR3: TGTGCCAGCAGCTACAGGACAGTGAACACTGAAGCTTTCTTT. Using reference TRBV7-9 and TRBJ1-1 for the parts outside the CDR3, the full variable domain is DTGVSQNPRHKITKRGQNVTFRCDPISEHNRLYWYRQTLGQGPEFLTYFQNEAQLEKSRLLSDRFSAERPKGSFSTLEIQRTEQGDSAMYLCASSYRTVNTEAFFGQGTRLTVV.

The table lists this clone with a few counts. The chain employs TRBV7-2 and TRBJ1-1; D remains unclear. The germline CDR1 and CDR2 sequences are SGHTA and FQGNSA. V was cut by 3 bases and J by 4 bases, with 12 bases left in between. The CDR3 contains 14 residues. The CDR3 DNA reads as TGTGCCAGCAGCTTGACCCAGAGTGGCACTGAAGCTTTCTTT. This translates into CASSLTQSGTEAFF.

This chain joins TRBV14 and TRBJ2-5; perhaps D is TRBD1 or TRBD2 (5 bases each). The CDR3 is made up of 13 amino acids. Germline V gene lookup returns CDR1 SGHDN and CDR2 FVKESK. The V gene lost 0 bases and the J gene lost 4 bases, with 6 bases spanning the gap. This CDR3 reads CASSQEGTETQYF. CDR3 coding DNA: TGTGCCAGCAGCCAAGAAGGGACAGAGACCCAGTACTTC.

V is TRBV9 and J is TRBJ2-7; TRBD2 might be the D (5 bases). The ends were cut back, 4 bases at V and 2 bases at J, with 16 bases in the middle. Per germline, CDR1 SGDLS and CDR2 YYNGEE. The CDR3 spans 15 residues. In DNA form, the CDR3 reads TGTGCCAGCAGCCCCCACCAGCGGAGCGCCTACGAGCAGTACTTC. It yields the protein CASSPHQRSAYEQYF.

V gene TRBV28 combines with J gene TRBJ2-3; 8 bases fit TRBD2. Germline CDR1 is MDHEN and CDR2 is SYDVKM. J gave up 5 bases and V 6 bases, and 10 bases lay outside the gene matches. CDR3 length equals 15 residues. The CDR3 DNA reads TGTGCCAGCAGCATAGCGGGAAGGGTGAAAGATACGCAGTATTTT. Its translation is CASSIAGRVKDTQYF. Based on the CDR3 plus reference TRBV28 and TRBJ2-3, the full variable domain is DVKVTQSSRYLVKRTGEKVFLECVQDMDHENMFWYRQDPGLGLRLIYFSYDVKMKEKGDIPEGYSVSREKKERFSLILESASTNQTSMYLCASSIAGRVKDTQYFGPGTRLTVL.

This clone was recorded once. The chain employs TRBV6-5 and TRBJ1-3; TRBD1 might be the D (5 bases). Germline CDR1 MNHEY, CDR2 SVGAGI. V lost 6 bases, J lost 2 bases, and 14 bases lay in between. The CDR3 is made up of 15 amino acids. CDR3 region: CASSQGEPTGNTIYF. CDR3 DNA: TGTGCCAGCAGCCAGGGAGAGCCTACTGGAAACACCATATATTTT.

The rearrangement links TRBV30 to TRBJ1-1; D gene ambiguous. Looked up from germline, CDR1 is GTSNPN and CDR2 is SVGIG (reference sequence). This CDR3 is built from 10 residues. Trimming took 2 bases from V and 11 from J, leaving 9 bases between them. This chain's CDR3 is CAWSFPWAFF. In DNA form, the CDR3 reads TGTGCCTGGAGTTTTCCTTGGGCTTTCTTT.

Concerning this clone: Other nucleotide sequences from this sample produce the same CDR3. This chain joins TRBV28 and TRBJ1-5; no clear D gene. Germline V gene lookup returns CDR1 MDHEN and CDR2 SYDVKM. Between the trimmed V and J ends, which lost 6 bases and 2 bases, there was a span of 11 bases. This CDR3 spans 14 amino acids. Here the CDR3 reads CASSPAGGNQPQHF. In DNA, the CDR3 is TGTGCCAGCAGCCCCGCCGGGGGCAATCAGCCCCAGCATTTT.

This chain uses TRBV7-3 with TRBJ2-1; D remains unclear. V was clipped by 4 bases and J by 5 bases, with 12 bases between them. The CDR3 is 14 residues long. Germline V gene lookup returns CDR1 SGHTA and CDR2 FQGTGA. CDR3 in DNA: TGTGCCAGCAGCTCTCAACCGCTGGACAATGAGCAGTTCTTC. Translating it yields CASSSQPLDNEQFF.

V usage is TRBV28 and J usage is TRBJ1-1; 7 bases agree with TRBD1. Trimming at V came to 5 bases and at J to 7 bases, leaving 7 bases not matched to a gene. Germline V lookup: CDR1 MDHEN, CDR2 SYDVKM. The CDR3 is 13 amino acids. The CDR3 reads CASSVGQLYEAFF. The CDR3 DNA follows: TGTGCCAGCAGTGTGGGACAGCTCTATGAAGCTTTCTTT.

V is TRBV29-1 and J is TRBJ2-5, with D perhaps TRBD1 or TRBD2 (5 bases each). Germline V lookup: CDR1 SQVTM, CDR2 ANQGSEA. V lost 8 bases, J lost 5 bases, and 15 bases lay in between. This CDR3 spans 12 amino acids. CDR3 sequence (DNA): TGCAGCATTTCCGGGACCGGGGAGACCCAGTACTTC. It yields the protein CSISGTGETQYF.

This clone was found once. CDR3 bases: TGTGCCAGCAGTCCGGGGACGGCGAACACTGAAGCTTTCTTT. Amino acids: CASSPGTANTEAFF. The V and J genes are TRBV28 and TRBJ1-1, with a tentative D call TRBD1 (5 bases). CDR1 is MDHEN, CDR2 SYDVKM, per germline. V was shortened by 5 bases and J by 1 base, with 11 bases between the two germline ends. The CDR3 has 14 residues. The complete variable domain, with remaining parts taken from reference TRBV28 and TRBJ1-1, reads DVKVTQSSRYLVKRTGEKVFLECVQDMDHENMFWYRQDPGLGLRLIYFSYDVKMKEKGDIPEGYSVSREKKERFSLILESASTNQTSMYLCASSPGTANTEAFFGQGTRLTVV.

The V gene is TRBV7-2, the J gene TRBJ2-4; D is possibly TRBD2 (6 bases). In germline, CDR1 is SGHTA, CDR2 FQGNSA. This CDR3 comprises 14 residues. V dropped 1 base and J dropped 9 bases, with 13 bases sitting between them. CDR3 sequence: CASSLGRREFIQYF. CDR3 nucleotides: TGTGCCAGCAGCTTAGGGAGACGGGAGTTCATTCAGTACTTC.

The chain is built from TRBV27 and TRBJ2-7; D not certain. Germline V gives CDR1 MNHEY, CDR2 SMNVEV (reference sequence). This CDR3 is 14 amino acids long. V lost 5 bases to trimming and J lost 2 bases, with 13 bases between them. The CDR3 reads CASSPPGPPYEQYF. CDR3 nucleotides: TGTGCCAGCAGTCCCCCTGGACCCCCCTACGAGCAGTACTTC.

This chain uses TRBV28 with TRBJ2-3, with D uncertain. Germline CDR1 MDHEN, CDR2 SYDVKM. CDR3 size: 12 residues. Trimming took off 9 bases at V and 4 bases at J, with 11 bases between the two ends. The CDR3 loop is CARSWVSDTQYF. Here the CDR3 DNA reads TGTGCCAGGTCATGGGTTTCAGATACGCAGTATTTT.

The chain combines TRBV6-5 with TRBJ2-7; no clear D gene. V was cut by 1 base and J by 2 bases, with 12 bases left in between. From germline, CDR1 is MNHEY and CDR2 SVGAGI. The length of the CDR3 is 15 residues. CDR3 protein: CASSYFSGDPYEQYF. The CDR3 DNA follows: TGTGCCAGCAGTTACTTTTCAGGCGATCCCTACGAGCAGTACTTC.

This clone occurred once. The V call is TRBV27, the J call TRBJ1-4; D remains ambiguous. CDR1 and CDR2 from the germline V gene are MNHEY and SMNVEV (reference sequence). Trimming stripped 3 bases from V and 4 bases from J, with 12 bases between. The CDR3 runs to 15 residues. In DNA form, the CDR3 reads TGTGCCAGCAGTTTTTACTACACCATTAATGAAAAACTGTTTTTT. Translated, it gives CASSFYYTINEKLFF.